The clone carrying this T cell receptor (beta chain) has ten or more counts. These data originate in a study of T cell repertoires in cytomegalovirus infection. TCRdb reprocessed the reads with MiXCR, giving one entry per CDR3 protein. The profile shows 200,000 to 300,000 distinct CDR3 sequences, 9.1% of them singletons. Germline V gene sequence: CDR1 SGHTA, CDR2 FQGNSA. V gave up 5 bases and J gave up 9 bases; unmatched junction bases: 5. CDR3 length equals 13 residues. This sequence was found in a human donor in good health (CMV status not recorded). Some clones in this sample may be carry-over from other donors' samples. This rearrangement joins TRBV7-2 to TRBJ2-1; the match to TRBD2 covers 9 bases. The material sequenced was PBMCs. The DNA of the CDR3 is TGTGCCAGCAGCCCCGGGACTAGCATTGAGCAGTTCTTC. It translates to CASSPGTSIEQFF.